Presented here are 9 T cell receptor beta chains from one specimen sequenced in a study of shared clonotypes between healthy human individuals. Naive CD8 cells were CD45RO-negative, positively selected for CCR7, excluding terminally differentiated effector memory CD45RA+ cells. TCRdb's copy holds only in-frame clones and misses some; the assay was immunoSEQ multiplex PCR. In the table there are around 1,900,000 clones, around 93% of which are singletons. The sequencing sample was made of naive CD8+ T cells from PBMCs. Receptors originate from a man aged 18 to 29 in good health. Some clones in this sample may be carry-over from other donors' samples.

The J gene is TRBJ1-2, the V gene TRBV7-9; 8 bases fit TRBD1. V was pared by 3 bases and J by 6 bases, with 6 bases of the junction left unmatched. The CDR3 is 14 amino acids. Looked up from germline, CDR1 is SEHNR and CDR2 is FQNEAQ (reference sequence). DNA for the CDR3: TGTGCCAGCAGCTTTCTAGGACAGGGTGATGGCTACACCTTC. Its translation is CASSFLGQGDGYTF.

This chain joins TRBV10-3 and TRBJ2-1, with D maybe TRBD2 (6 bases). The V gene's germline CDR1 is ENHRY and CDR2 SYGVKD. CDR3 length: 16 residues. V lost 3 bases and J lost 0, with 12 bases in between. The CDR3 sequence: CAISELATSSYNEQFF. CDR3 nucleotides: TGTGCCATCAGTGAACTAGCTACGAGCTCCTACAATGAGCAGTTCTTC.

This clone was seen just once. CDR3 DNA sequence: TGTGCCAGCAGCCTTGTGACGGCAACCGAAAAACTGTTTTTT. Its protein product is CASSLVTATEKLFF. The V call is TRBV6-5, the J call TRBJ1-4; no clear D gene. This CDR3 contains 14 residues. Germline CDR1 and CDR2: MNHEY and SVGAGI. V lost 6 bases, J lost 8 bases, and 16 bases lay in between.

V is TRBV27 and J is TRBJ2-7, with D possibly matching TRBD2 (5 bases). V gave up 2 bases and J gave up 6 bases, with 14 bases separating them. The CDR3 sequence is 14 residues long. Per germline, CDR1 MNHEY and CDR2 SMNVEV (reference sequence). CDR3 residues: CASSLMFLGGEQYF. CDR3 bases: TGTGCCAGCAGTTTAATGTTCCTAGGAGGCGAGCAGTACTTC.

This clone was seen once. This chain uses TRBV18 with TRBJ1-2; D is uncertain. Trimming stripped 3 bases from V and 3 bases from J, with 23 bases between. Per germline, CDR1 KGHSH and CDR2 LQKENI. The CDR3 spans 18 residues. The DNA of the CDR3 is TGTGCCAGCTCACCCTGGGAGGCAATTCCACACACTCACTATGGCTACACCTTC. Its translation: CASSPWEAIPHTHYGYTF.

This chain uses TRBV27 with TRBJ2-3, with D hard to call. CDR1 and CDR2 from the germline V gene are MNHEY and SMNVEV (reference sequence). Trimming removed 2 bases from V and 4 bases from J, with 7 bases in between. The CDR3 is 13 residues long. The CDR3 DNA sequence: TGTGCCAGCAGTTTAATCCCCCCAGATACGCAGTATTTT. Its translation is CASSLIPPDTQYF.

The J gene is TRBJ2-3, the V gene TRBV10-2; 9 bases are shared with TRBD2. This CDR3 spans 14 amino acids. The trim removed 3 bases at V and 7 bases at J, leaving 5 bases unmatched. Germline assignment: CDR1 WSHSY and CDR2 SAAADI. CDR3 nucleotide sequence: TGCGCCAGCAGTGACCTAGCGGGAACTTATACGCAGTATTTT. Amino acids: CASSDLAGTYTQYF.

The rearrangement uses TRBV5-5 and TRBJ1-4; the D gene is possibly TRBD1 (6 bases). Trimming took off 0 bases at V and 2 bases at J, with 8 bases between the two ends. This CDR3 is built from 15 residues. The V gene's germline CDR1 is SGHKS and CDR2 YYEKEE (reference sequence). In DNA form, the CDR3 reads TGTGCCAGCAGCTTGGACAGGGCGACTAATGAAAAACTGTTTTTT. Residues: CASSLDRATNEKLFF.

The chain employs TRBV14 and TRBJ2-5; D may be TRBD1 or TRBD2 (6 bases each). The CDR3 consists of 13 residues. Germline V CDR1 and CDR2: SGHDN, FVKESK. V was trimmed by 4 bases and J by 7 bases, leaving 13 bases between them. CDR3 sequence: CASSPDRRGTQYF. CDR3 nucleotides: TGTGCCAGCAGCCCAGACAGGAGGGGGACCCAGTACTTC.